This record covers a single T cell receptor beta chain. What it binds is not known. Each sample had at least 6 million PBMCs isolated. CDR3 length: 15 amino acids. Germline CDR1 SGHRS, CDR2 YFSETQ. V lost 4 bases and J lost 1; bases outside the gene matches: 4. These data come from a study of blood T cells in healthy people across ages. Overall study findings and caveats: Long-lived donors exceeded aged donors in naive CD4+ cells and diversity. Changes seen in expanded clonotypes were possibly confounded by donor CMV status left unknown.

Together with a sample-barcoded 5' primer, a J-beta primer mix was included in a second PCR lasting roughly 6 to 12 cycles. Every molecule of cDNA carried a tag from a template-switch adaptor with 12 random nucleotides. MiXCR, applied by TCRdb to the 5' RACE reads, yields one record per CDR3 protein. The sample shows more than 650,000 distinct CDR3 sequences, approximately 21% of them seen only once. The receptor was derived from a man aged 65 to 79 in good health. Sequencing input: blood. The V gene is TRBV5-1, the J gene TRBJ2-1, with 8 bases matching TRBD2. CDR3 amino acids: CASSTVAGSYNEQFF. DNA of the CDR3: TGCGCCAGCAGCACGGTAGCGGGGTCCTACAATGAGCAGTTCTTC.